This TCR beta chain was sequenced for a study of human T cells and chemical hapten exposure. The wider study: While the approximately 25-week study was under way, patients received diphenylcyclopropenone on the scalp every week.

Study-wide results and limits: With regard to DPC sensitization, TCRs above 1 in 1000 frequency did not change. It was expanded TCRs that formed significantly more large CDR3 similarity clusters than controls did.

Time point of the sample: patch test 2, 6 weeks after DPC sensitization. Indicated treatment: therapeutic diphenylcyclopropenone sensitization with weekly scalp DPC. At patch-test visits, sampling came before the patch test. TCRdb re-called the RACE reads through MiXCR, storing one row per CDR3 protein. The table includes approximately 92,000 distinct CDR3 sequences, roughly 11% detected once. Regarding this clonotype: Its specificity is unknown.

From germline, CDR1 is MNHEY and CDR2 SMNVEV (reference sequence). This CDR3 is 15 amino acids long. The V and J ends lost 5 bases and 4 bases, in that order; junction bases with no gene match: 8. The rearrangement links TRBV27 to TRBJ2-1, with 7 bases aligning to TRBD1. This TCR was sampled from a middle-aged woman with alopecia areata. Some clones in this sample may be carry-over from other donors' samples. Specimen: whole blood, collected in connection with sensitization to the hapten diphenylcyclopropenone (DPC). The CDR3: CASSNRDRPYNEQFF. CDR3 DNA: TGTGCCAGCAGTAACCGGGACAGACCTTACAATGAGCAGTTCTTC.